These 7 T cell receptor beta chains originate from one sample sequenced in a study of T cells after posttransplantation cyclophosphamide (dated by TCRdb to 2016 to 2017). The treatment or condition label here, explained by the study, means: high-dose cyclophosphamide on days +3 and +4 as single-agent GVHD prophylaxis. PTCy patients received busulfan and fludarabine conditioning, a related or unrelated marrow graft, and cyclophosphamide on days +3 and +4. Library generation was performed with the immunoSEQ multiplex PCR assay. The table was pulled from immuneACCESS by TCRdb, which kept in-frame rearrangements only. Such tables lose some clones; where checked, under half of the loss comes from unresolved V genes, and the rest has no known cause. The sample contains tens of thousands of clones, just under 80% of them found a single time. Jointly, the top ten make up roughly 8.7% of the sample. Sequences were derived from CD4+ T cells sorted from blood, sampled approximately 2,000 days after a stem cell transplant with posttransplant cyclophosphamide. All receptors derive from a female patient aged 40 to 50 who received an allogeneic stem cell transplant from a related donor, was CMV-positive, and had no GVHD. Some T cells present after a transplant may be cells of the graft donor.

This rearrangement joins TRBV7-9 to TRBJ1-1, with D maybe TRBD1 (5 bases). The CDR3 is made up of 15 amino acids. Germline assignment: CDR1 SEHNR and CDR2 FQNEAQ (reference sequence). Trimming stripped 5 bases from V and 0 bases from J, with 13 bases between. In DNA, the CDR3 is TGTGCCAGCAGCACCGGGGGACTCATGAACACTGAAGCTTTCTTT. It encodes CASSTGGLMNTEAFF.

The J gene is TRBJ1-5, the V gene TRBV19; TRBD1 matches 10 bases. The CDR3 covers 15 residues. The germline V gene encodes CDR1 LNHDA and CDR2 SQIVND (reference sequence). The V segment lost 5 bases and the J segment 6 bases; nucleotides outside the gene matches: 7. CDR3 residues: CASSPGQGRVQPQHF. The DNA of the CDR3 is TGTGCCAGTAGTCCGGGACAGGGGAGAGTTCAGCCCCAGCATTTT.

J is TRBJ1-1 and V is TRBV7-8, with a tentative D call TRBD1 (5 bases). CDR1 SGHVS and CDR2 FQNEAQ come from the germline V gene. This CDR3 has 14 residues. V was clipped by 4 bases and J by 4 bases, with 13 bases between them. The CDR3 sequence is CASSSSGMITEAFF. Here the CDR3 DNA reads TGTGCCAGCAGCTCGTCAGGGATGATCACTGAAGCTTTCTTT.

This chain connects TRBV5-1 to TRBJ2-1; TRBD1 aligns across 10 bases. The ends lost 4 bases at V and 16 bases at J; junction bases unmatched: 11. The CDR3 has 13 amino acids. CDR1 is SGHRS, CDR2 YFSETQ, per germline. The DNA of the CDR3 is TGCGCCAGCAGCCTGGAGCCGGGACAGGGGCCCTTCTTC. Protein product: CASSLEPGQGPFF.

The chain has TRBV5-1 and TRBJ1-2, with D possibly being TRBD1 (5 bases). Germline V gene data show CDR1 as SGHRS and CDR2 as YFSETQ. Trimming shortened V by 0 bases and J by 6 bases, and 12 bases separated the two germline ends. The CDR3 runs to 14 residues. Here the CDR3 DNA reads TGCGCCAGCAGCTTGGGACAGTCAGCCCATGGCTACACCTTC. Encoded protein: CASSLGQSAHGYTF.

The genes are TRBV19 and TRBJ1-2; possible D gene TRBD1, 5 bases. The V end lost 2 bases, the J end lost 7 bases, and 11 bases lay between the germline ends. In germline, CDR1 is LNHDA, CDR2 SQIVND (reference sequence). The length of the CDR3 is 13 residues. The CDR3 coding sequence is TGTGCCAGTAGTATAATGCAGGGAGGTGGCTACACCTTC. Amino acid sequence: CASSIMQGGGYTF.

The rearrangement links TRBV4-1 to TRBJ2-2; 9 bases are a match to TRBD1. The ends lost 4 bases at V and 0 bases at J; junction bases unmatched: 3. The CDR3 covers 16 residues. Germline V gene sequence: CDR1 MGHRA, CDR2 YSYEKL. The CDR3 loop reads CASSPRDRANTGELFF. The CDR3 nucleotides read TGCGCCAGCAGCCCCCGGGACAGGGCGAACACCGGGGAGCTGTTTTTT.